In this sample, the clone carrying this T cell receptor (beta chain) turned up many times. What it binds is not known. This CDR3 is built from 13 residues. Trimming shortened V by 8 bases and J by 4 bases, and 17 bases separated the two germline ends. The germline gives CDR1 SQVTM, CDR2 ANQGSEA. TCRdb itself ran the 5' RACE reads through MiXCR, one entry per CDR3 protein. The sample comprises 6,400 or so distinct CDR3 sequences, 6.5% to 7% of which are singletons, and 12% rests with the top ten. The data stem from a study of spatial heterogeneity in lung cancer. For the study at large: Alpha-chain sequences were consistently detected in smaller numbers than beta-chain sequences.

Time point specified: sample taken at primary tumor resection. Study outcomes and limitations: Tracking of tumor mutation counts was seen in expanded intratumoral alpha and beta TCR counts.

The chain links TRBV29-1 to TRBJ1-1; D may be TRBD1 (5 bases). The sequencing used lung tumor tissue, collected at surgery. The clonotype comes from a male donor with early-stage non-small cell lung cancer. The CDR3 loop is CSIRDSAGTEAFF. The CDR3 DNA follows: TGCAGCATACGGGACTCCGCGGGCACTGAAGCTTTCTTT.